There are many counts of the clone carrying this T cell receptor beta chain. The antigen is unknown. Germline V lookup: CDR1 MNHEY, CDR2 SMNVEV (reference sequence). V gave up 5 bases and J gave up 3 bases, with 11 bases separating them. This CDR3 spans 14 amino acids. This sample stems from a study of T cells in Graves' hyperthyroidism and ophthalmopathy. Study-level points and caveats: Most expanded thyroid clonotypes above 0.001 also appeared in blood.

Criteria for exclusion of patients were uncontrolled infection, other autoimmune disease, pregnancy or lactation. Diagnoses used clinical symptoms, serum thyroxine and TRAb, thyroid ultrasound and orbital computed tomography. The PBMCs were sourced from fresh peripheral blood (approximately 9.6 ml). Using RNA transcripts as the source, TCR beta CDR3 regions were amplified. The TCR CDR3 was amplified in a first-round RT-PCR using the HTBI primer set. TCRdb re-called the multiplex PCR reads through MiXCR, storing one row per CDR3 protein. The sample consists of 450,000 to 650,000 distinct CDR3 sequences, approximately 14% of them appearing once.

The receptor's source is a woman under 30 with Graves' ophthalmopathy. Sequenced material: blood. The chain couples TRBV27 to TRBJ2-1; the D is unclear. DNA for the CDR3: TGTGCCAGCAGTCCCCTAAGTGACTACAATGAGCAGTTCTTC. This codes for CASSPLSDYNEQFF.